Included here is one T cell receptor beta chain sequence, with context. Its antigen is currently unknown. V was pared by 0 bases and J by 10 bases, with 16 bases between. The CDR3 sequence is 14 residues long. Germline-derived CDR1 and CDR2 are SGHTS and YDEGEE. The study drew all its donors from Caucasian adults living in Nashville, Tennessee. Genomic DNA belonging to each subset was distributed in equal measure over several immunoSEQ plates. Sequencing used immunoSEQ multiplex PCR; TCRdb keeps in-frame clones, though not all of them. The sample shows roughly 220,000 clones, over 50% of them seen only once. The sample belongs to a study of shared clonotypes between healthy human individuals. Overall study results and limits: The generation probabilities recorded for non-shared clonotypes fell below those of clonotypes shared by all four donors. About 5% of naive CD4 clonotypes were shared across a few donors.

The sequenced sample consisted of memory CD4+ T cells sorted from blood. The subset was: CD45RA-negative fraction. This chain joins TRBV5-8 and TRBJ1-2, with D possibly being TRBD1 (6 bases). This TCR was sampled from a young man in good health. CDR3 bases: TGTGCCAGCAGCTTGGTGACGGGGTGGGGGCACTACACCTTC. It specifies CASSLVTGWGHYTF.